The 5 T cell receptor beta chains below were found in one sample sequenced in a study of long-term antiretroviral therapy in people with HIV (dated 2022 in TCRdb). Sequencing of the TRB variable region was done with the immunoSEQ hsTCRB v3.0 assay at survey level resolution. TCRdb holds this immuneACCESS table with in-frame rearrangements only. Some clones are missing; in checked studies, unresolved V genes explain under half, and the rest has no known cause. Within this sample are more than 35,000 clones, with 90% to 95% of them counted one time only. The top ten clones comprise 3.6% of the sample. The sample in question was unsorted PBMCs, obtained 4.1 years after starting antiretroviral therapy. These receptor sequences come from a woman aged 50 to 60 with HIV.

The genes are TRBV19 and TRBJ2-5; D may correspond to TRBD1 or TRBD2 (5 bases each). The CDR3 runs 15 residues. Trimming left V 4 bases short and J 1 base short, with 13 bases between. Germline CDR1 is LNHDA and CDR2 is SQIVND (reference sequence). The CDR3, as DNA: TGTGCCAGTAGTACTCCGGGGCGGCCCCAAGAGACCCAGTACTTC. Amino acid sequence: CASSTPGRPQETQYF.

The chain employs TRBV6-6 and TRBJ2-5; 7 bases line up with TRBD1. The J call may be mistaken, given a closer DNA end match to TRBJ2-7. This CDR3 contains 12 residues. The germline V gene has CDR1 MNHNY and CDR2 SVGAGI (reference sequence). The DNA of the CDR3 is TGTGCCAGCAGCTTTACAGGGGCCGAGCAGTACTTC. Encoded protein: CASSFTGAEQYF.

The sample holds one count of this clone. This chain joins TRBV7-2 and TRBJ1-4; 7 bases match TRBD1. J gave up 6 bases and V 2 bases, and 9 bases lay outside the gene matches. In germline, CDR1 is SGHTA, CDR2 FQGNSA. This CDR3 contains 16 residues. For the CDR3, the DNA is TGTGCCAGCAGCTTAAATGCCGGGACAGTAGATGAAAAACTGTTTTTT. Translating it yields CASSLNAGTVDEKLFF.

The chain carries TRBV7-6 and TRBJ1-1, with D tentatively TRBD1 (6 bases). The CDR3 loop spans 16 amino acids. V lost 0 bases and J lost 0, with 11 bases in between. Germline CDR1 reads SGHVS; CDR2 reads FNYEAQ. DNA for the CDR3: TGTGCCAGCAGCTTAGCGGTACAGGGTATGAACACTGAAGCTTTCTTT. It translates to CASSLAVQGMNTEAFF.

This clone was counted between two and nine times. The CDR3 bases are TGTGCCAGCAGCTTGGGGGGGCCGAGAGAAGATACGCAGTATTTT. Translating gives CASSLGGPREDTQYF. This rearrangement joins TRBV5-4 to TRBJ2-3; D is perhaps TRBD1 (6 bases). The V and J ends lost 0 bases and 5 bases respectively, with 13 bases between them. Germline assignment: CDR1 SGHNT and CDR2 YYREEE (reference sequence). The CDR3 consists of 15 residues.